Presented here are 23 T cell receptor beta chains from one specimen sequenced in a study of molecular identifiers for immune sequencing clone quantification. TCRdb redid the calling of the PCR reads with MiXCR, one entry per CDR3 protein. The table has about 510,000 distinct CDR3 sequences, 20% to 25% seen once. Sequencing used naive CD8+ T cells from blood, with Jurkat cell RNA spiked in. Subset: FACS-sorted CD8+CD4-CCR7+CD45RA+ naive T cells. These receptors were obtained from a human donor in good health. Some libraries in this study had Jurkat cell RNA spiked in.

This clonotype has ten or more counts. The chain employs TRBV20-1 and TRBJ2-7; TRBD2 aligns across 11 bases. From germline, CDR1 is DFQATT and CDR2 SNEGSKA (reference sequence). V lost 2 bases, J lost 2 bases, and 5 bases stayed unmatched. The CDR3 runs to 15 residues. The chain's CDR3 is CSARTFSGRAYEQYF. The CDR3 coding sequence is TGCAGTGCTAGAACCTTTAGCGGGAGGGCCTACGAGCAGTACTTC.

This clonotype was observed at least ten times. The rearrangement links TRBV4-1 to TRBJ2-1; TRBD2 matches at 11 bases. Germline V CDR1 and CDR2: MGHRA, YSYEKL. The CDR3 is 16 amino acids. Unmatched junction bases numbered 5, after V lost 3 bases and J lost 4 bases. In nucleotides, the CDR3 is TGCGCCAGCAGCCAGGATCCTAGCGGGAGGTACAATGAGCAGTTCTTC. The encoded protein is CASSQDPSGRYNEQFF.

This chain links TRBV20-1 with TRBJ2-2; TRBD2 matches 9 bases. Germline trimming cut 3 bases from V and 3 bases from J; bases unmatched to any gene: 8. Germline CDR1 and CDR2: DFQATT and SNEGSKA (reference sequence). The CDR3 loop spans 16 amino acids. CDR3 protein: CSARLQRGVYTGELFF. The CDR3 DNA follows: TGCAGTGCTAGGCTCCAGCGGGGGGTTTACACCGGGGAGCTGTTTTTT.

This clonotype has ten or more counts. The rearrangement joins TRBV7-2 to TRBJ2-4; D perhaps matches TRBD2 (6 bases). Germline V gene lookup returns CDR1 SGHTA and CDR2 FQGNSA. The germline V and J ends were trimmed by 1 base and 9 bases, with 13 bases remaining between them. This CDR3 region has 14 residues. Here the CDR3 DNA reads TGTGCCAGCAGCTTAGATAGTGGGGGAGGCATTCAGTACTTC. It codes for CASSLDSGGGIQYF.

Comment on this clonotype: This may be a read error: a much more frequent sequence differs by one nucleotide. The chain recombines TRBV7-9 with TRBJ2-7; no reliable D call. The CDR3 consists of 14 residues. Per germline, CDR1 SEHNR and CDR2 FQNEAQ (reference sequence). The germline V and J ends were trimmed by 5 bases and 2 bases, with 13 bases remaining between them. DNA for the CDR3: TGTGCCAGCAGCCCGGCCGGAGTTGCCTACGAGCAGTACTTC. Translation: CASSPAGVAYEQYF. Looking up the rest from reference TRBV7-9 and TRBJ2-7 gives the full variable domain: DTGVSQNPRHKITKRGQNVTFRCDPISEHNRLYWYRQTLGQGPEFLTYFQNEAQLEKSRLLSDRFSAERPKGSFSTLEIQRTEQGDSAMYLCASSPAGVAYEQYFGPGTRLTVT.

Only one count was recorded for this clonotype. A much larger clone sits a single nucleotide away, making a read error possible. The chain is built from TRBV13 and TRBJ1-2, with 9 bases matching TRBD1. In germline, CDR1 is PRHDT, CDR2 FYEKMQ (reference sequence). The CDR3 runs 14 residues. J lost 7 bases, V lost 1 base, and 4 bases had no gene match. CDR3 nucleotides: TGTGCCAGCAGCTTAGACAGGGGGCCCCCTGGCTACACCTTC. Translated, it gives CASSLDRGPPGYTF.

In the case of this clonotype: A much larger clone differs by one base, so this may be a read error. The chain carries TRBV5-6 and TRBJ1-6, with a possible D match to TRBD1 (5 bases). Trimming shortened V by 0 bases and J by 7 bases, and 11 bases separated the two germline ends. Germline lookup yields CDR1 SGHDT and CDR2 YYEEEE. CDR3 length equals 15 residues. CDR3 in DNA: TGTGCCAGCAGCTTGGTCAGGGCTCTGAATTCACCCCTCCACTTT. This encodes CASSLVRALNSPLHF.

This clonotype was observed a handful of times. This chain connects TRBV19 to TRBJ2-1, with 13 bases fitting TRBD2. Per the germline V gene, CDR1 is LNHDA and CDR2 is SQIVND (reference sequence). The CDR3 runs 15 residues. V lost 5 bases to trimming and J lost 7 bases; unmatched junction nucleotides: 5. For the CDR3, the DNA is TGTGCCAGTAGTGCCCGGACTAGCGGGAGAAATGAGCAGTTCTTC. It yields the protein CASSARTSGRNEQFF.

This clonotype occurred many times. The chain uses TRBV14 and TRBJ2-3; 9 bases agree with TRBD2. The length of the CDR3 is 15 residues. The junction had 2 bases not matched to a gene; V was cut back by 0 bases and J by 4 bases. CDR1 is SGHDN, CDR2 FVKESK, per germline. The CDR3: CASSQDSGSSDTQYF. CDR3 in DNA: TGTGCCAGCAGCCAAGATAGCGGGAGCTCAGATACGCAGTATTTT.

Ten or more counts support this clonotype. The V and J genes are TRBV12-3 or TRBV12-4 and TRBJ1-5, with no clear D. Deletions cut 5 bases from V and 3 bases from J, with 11 bases between. There are 14 residues in the CDR3. The CDR3 region has the DNA TGTGCCAGCAGTATGCCGGGCCCCAATCAGCCCCAGCATTTT. Its protein product is CASSMPGPNQPQHF.

This clonotype has ten or more counts. The V and J genes are TRBV6-2 or TRBV6-3 and TRBJ2-3; a possible D gene is TRBD1 (5 bases). V dropped 2 bases and J dropped 6 bases, with 15 bases sitting between them. Germline assignment: CDR1 MNHEY and CDR2 SVGEGT. This CDR3 spans 15 amino acids. CDR3 residues: CASSYDGADVDTQYF. CDR3 coding DNA: TGTGCCAGCAGTTACGATGGGGCGGACGTCGATACGCAGTATTTT.

The chain recombines TRBV20-1 with TRBJ2-1, with D uncertain. Germline V gene lookup returns CDR1 DFQATT and CDR2 SNEGSKA (reference sequence). The CDR3 runs 12 residues. V lost 2 bases and J 9 bases, leaving 11 bases between the germline ends. CDR3 region: CSARNPRLEQFF. CDR3 DNA sequence: TGCAGTGCTAGAAATCCCCGGCTTGAGCAGTTCTTC.

About this clonotype: This may arise from a read error, as a much more abundant clone is one base away. As the CDR3 is not closed by the conserved phenylalanine or tryptophan, this likely results from a read error. The chain uses TRBV6-1 and TRBJ2-5; D gene unclear. V dropped 2 bases and J dropped 2 bases, with 12 bases sitting between them. CDR3 length: 15 residues. Germline V gene data show CDR1 as MNHNS and CDR2 as SASEGT. DNA of the CDR3: TGTGCCAGCAGTGAATGGTGGTCAGAACAAGAGACCCAGTACCTC. Protein product: CASSEWWSEQETQYL.

The chain employs TRBV27 and TRBJ2-1; perhaps TRBD1 as D (6 bases). Trimming removed 2 bases at V and 9 bases at J, with 11 bases between. There are 13 residues in the CDR3. Germline V gene data show CDR1 as MNHEY and CDR2 as SMNVEV (reference sequence). CDR3 in DNA: TGTGCCAGCAGTTTAGTCCCACAGGGTGAGCAGTTCTTC. Residues: CASSLVPQGEQFF.

In its sample, this clonotype was seen many times. The chain joins TRBV27 to TRBJ2-7; the match to TRBD2 covers 11 bases. The germline V gene encodes CDR1 MNHEY and CDR2 SMNVEV (reference sequence). This CDR3 contains 15 residues. Germline trimming cut 4 bases from V and 1 base from J; bases unmatched to any gene: 3. DNA for the CDR3: TGTGCCAGCAGTTGGGCTAGCGGGGGGTCCTACGAGCAGTACTTC. It yields the protein CASSWASGGSYEQYF.

This clonotype has only a few counts. This chain uses TRBV7-6 with TRBJ2-7, with D possibly TRBD1 on 6 matching bases. This CDR3 is 14 amino acids long. Germline values: CDR1 SGHVS, CDR2 FNYEAQ. Trimming cost V 6 bases and J 2 bases, with 14 bases left between them. This CDR3 is CASSHDGDTYEQYF. CDR3 in DNA: TGTGCCAGCAGTCATGACGGGGACACCTACGAGCAGTACTTC.

The table lists this clonotype with many counts. The chain recombines TRBV20-1 with TRBJ2-7, with D maybe TRBD2 (6 bases). The CDR3 is 15 amino acids. The germline V gene has CDR1 DFQATT and CDR2 SNEGSKA (reference sequence). V was shortened by 5 bases and J by 4 bases, with 21 bases between the two germline ends. The CDR3, as DNA: TGCAGTGCTCAGTCGGGAGACGGGAGTTCGTACGAGCAGTACTTC. It specifies CSAQSGDGSSYEQYF.

The chain employs TRBV4-3 and TRBJ1-2; 9 bases align to TRBD1. The length of the CDR3 is 15 residues. J gave up 6 bases and V 3 bases, and 8 bases lay outside the gene matches. Germline V gene sequence: CDR1 LGHNA, CDR2 YSLEER. As DNA, the CDR3 is TGCGCCAGCAGCCAGGGACAGGGATACTCTCATGGCTACACCTTC. Protein: CASSQGQGYSHGYTF.

This chain links TRBV20-1 with TRBJ2-3; 7 bases map to TRBD2. The CDR3 is 16 amino acids. Germline V gives CDR1 DFQATT, CDR2 SNEGSKA (reference sequence). V trimming: 2 bases; J trimming: 2 bases; junction bases outside the gene matches: 10. Here the CDR3 reads CSARTDGAGSTDTQYF. DNA of the CDR3: TGCAGTGCTAGAACCGACGGAGCGGGGTCCACAGATACGCAGTATTTT.

In this sample, this clonotype turned up many times. The rearrangement joins TRBV6-5 to TRBJ2-2; the match to TRBD2 covers 10 bases. V lost 6 bases and J lost 5; bases outside the gene matches: 6. Germline CDR1 reads MNHEY; CDR2 reads SVGAGI. The CDR3 contains 15 residues. This CDR3 is CASSSSGSGTGELFF. As DNA, the CDR3 is TGTGCCAGCAGCTCTAGCGGGAGTGGGACCGGGGAGCTGTTTTTT.

In the case of this clonotype: This may come from a read error, since a much larger clone is one base off. The rearrangement uses TRBV4-1 and TRBJ1-2; D unclear. This CDR3 has 14 residues. Deletions cut 2 bases from V and 4 bases from J, with 11 bases between. Germline CDR1 reads MGHRA; CDR2 reads YSYEKL. The CDR3 region has the DNA TGCGCCAGCAGCCAATATCTAATATCCTATGGCTACACCTTC. This encodes CASSQYLISYGYTF.

This clonotype has ten or more counts. The J gene is TRBJ2-1, the V gene TRBV29-1, with 7 bases fitting TRBD1. This CDR3 contains 15 residues. Germline CDR1 SQVTM, CDR2 ANQGSEA. V lost 6 bases and J lost 0; bases outside the gene matches: 8. CDR3 in DNA: TGCAGCGTCCTGGAACGGGACAGCTCCTACAATGAGCAGTTCTTC. This gives the protein CSVLERDSSYNEQFF.

This clonotype was counted many times. The chain links TRBV7-9 to TRBJ1-1; the match to TRBD1 covers 12 bases. The germline CDR1 and CDR2 sequences are SEHNR and FQNEAQ (reference sequence). CDR3 length: 16 amino acids. The V segment lost 5 bases and the J segment 4 bases; nucleotides outside the gene matches: 8. The chain's CDR3 is CASSRLGQGASTEAFF. CDR3 nucleotide sequence: TGTGCCAGCAGCCGGTTGGGACAGGGGGCGAGCACTGAAGCTTTCTTT. The full variable domain, rest sourced from reference TRBV7-9 and TRBJ1-1, is DTGVSQNPRHKITKRGQNVTFRCDPISEHNRLYWYRQTLGQGPEFLTYFQNEAQLEKSRLLSDRFSAERPKGSFSTLEIQRTEQGDSAMYLCASSRLGQGASTEAFFGQGTRLTVV.